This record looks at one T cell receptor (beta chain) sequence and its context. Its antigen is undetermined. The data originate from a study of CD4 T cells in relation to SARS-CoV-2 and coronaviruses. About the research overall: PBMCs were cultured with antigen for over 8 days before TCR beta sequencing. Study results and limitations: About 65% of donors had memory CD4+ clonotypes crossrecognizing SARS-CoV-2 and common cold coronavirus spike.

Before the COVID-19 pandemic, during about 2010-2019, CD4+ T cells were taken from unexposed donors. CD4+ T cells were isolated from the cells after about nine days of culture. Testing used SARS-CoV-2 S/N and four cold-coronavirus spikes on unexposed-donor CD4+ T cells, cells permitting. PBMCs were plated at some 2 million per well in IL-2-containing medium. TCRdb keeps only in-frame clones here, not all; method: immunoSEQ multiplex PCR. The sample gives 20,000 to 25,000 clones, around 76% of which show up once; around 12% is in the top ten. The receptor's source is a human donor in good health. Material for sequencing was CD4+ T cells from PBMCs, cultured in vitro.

The CDR3 here is CASSQMDSYGYTF. The DNA for the CDR3 is TGTGCCAGCAGCCAGATGGACAGCTATGGCTACACCTTC. This chain joins TRBV3-1 (or the pseudogene TRBV3-2) and TRBJ1-2; tentative D call: TRBD1 (6 bases). With 3 bases removed from V and 4 bases from J, the gap between germline ends came to 9 bases. CDR1 is LGHDT and CDR2 is YNNKEL in the germline V gene (reference sequence). This CDR3 region has 13 residues.